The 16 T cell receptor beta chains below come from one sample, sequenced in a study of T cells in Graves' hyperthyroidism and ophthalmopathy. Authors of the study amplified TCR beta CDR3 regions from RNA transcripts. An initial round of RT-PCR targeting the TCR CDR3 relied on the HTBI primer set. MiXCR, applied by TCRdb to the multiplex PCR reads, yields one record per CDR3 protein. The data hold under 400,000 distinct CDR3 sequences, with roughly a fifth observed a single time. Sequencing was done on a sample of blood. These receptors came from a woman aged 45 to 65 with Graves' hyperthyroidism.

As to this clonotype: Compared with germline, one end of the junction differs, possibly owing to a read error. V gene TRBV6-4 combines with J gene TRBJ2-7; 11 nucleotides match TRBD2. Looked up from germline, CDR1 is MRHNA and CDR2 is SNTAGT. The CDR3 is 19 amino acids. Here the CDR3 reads CASSYSLVAGGINSYEQYF. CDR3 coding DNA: TGTGCCAGCAGTTACTCGTTAGTAGCGGGGGGGATAAACTCCTACGAGCAGTACTTC.

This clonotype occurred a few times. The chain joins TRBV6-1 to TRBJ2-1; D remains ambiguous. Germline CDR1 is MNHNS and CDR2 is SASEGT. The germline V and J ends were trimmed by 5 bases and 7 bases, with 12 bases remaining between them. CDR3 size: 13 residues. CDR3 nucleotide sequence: TGTGCCAGCAGTCCTAGGTGGGCGAATGAGCAGTTCTTC. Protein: CASSPRWANEQFF.

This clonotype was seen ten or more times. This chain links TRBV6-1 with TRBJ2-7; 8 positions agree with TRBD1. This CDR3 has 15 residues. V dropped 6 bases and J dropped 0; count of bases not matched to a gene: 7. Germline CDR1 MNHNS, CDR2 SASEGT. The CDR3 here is CASRPLRGHSYEQYF. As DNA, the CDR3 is TGTGCCAGCAGACCCCTCAGGGGGCACTCCTACGAGCAGTACTTC.

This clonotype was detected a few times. Written as DNA, the CDR3 is TGTGCCAGTAGCCCCGCCAGAAATTCACCCCTCCACTTT. Protein: CASSPARNSPLHF. This chain uses TRBV19 with TRBJ1-6; D is undetermined. The CDR3 is made up of 13 amino acids. Germline loops: CDR1 LNHDA, CDR2 SQIVND (reference sequence). With 6 bases removed from V and 7 bases from J, the gap between germline ends came to 10 bases.

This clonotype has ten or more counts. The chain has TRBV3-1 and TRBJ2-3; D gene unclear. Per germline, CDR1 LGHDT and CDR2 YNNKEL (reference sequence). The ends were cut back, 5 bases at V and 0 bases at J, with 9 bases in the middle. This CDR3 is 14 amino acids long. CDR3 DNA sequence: TGTGCCAGCAGCGCTCAAACTAGCACAGATACGCAGTATTTT. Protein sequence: CASSAQTSTDTQYF.

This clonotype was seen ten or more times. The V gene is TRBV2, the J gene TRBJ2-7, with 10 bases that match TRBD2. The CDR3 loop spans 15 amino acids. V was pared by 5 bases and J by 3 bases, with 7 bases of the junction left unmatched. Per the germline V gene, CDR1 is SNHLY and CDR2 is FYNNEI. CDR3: CASSRTSGGDYEQYF. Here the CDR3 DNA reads TGTGCCAGCAGTCGGACTAGCGGAGGGGACTACGAGCAGTACTTC.

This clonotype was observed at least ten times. The CDR3 DNA is TGCGCCAGCAGCCGAGACAGCAAAGAGACCCAGTACTTC. Protein: CASSRDSKETQYF. The chain has TRBV5-1 and TRBJ2-5; a weak D match, TRBD1 (5 bases). V was trimmed by 4 bases and J by 3 bases, leaving 10 bases between them. Germline V gives CDR1 SGHRS, CDR2 YFSETQ. The CDR3 totals 13 residues.

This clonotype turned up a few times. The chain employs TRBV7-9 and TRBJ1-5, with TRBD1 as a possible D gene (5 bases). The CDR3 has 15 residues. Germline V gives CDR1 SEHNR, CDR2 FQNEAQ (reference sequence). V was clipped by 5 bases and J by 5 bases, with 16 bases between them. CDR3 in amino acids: CASSPTGGGYQPQHF. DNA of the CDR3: TGTGCCAGCAGCCCTACGGGGGGAGGATATCAGCCCCAGCATTTT.

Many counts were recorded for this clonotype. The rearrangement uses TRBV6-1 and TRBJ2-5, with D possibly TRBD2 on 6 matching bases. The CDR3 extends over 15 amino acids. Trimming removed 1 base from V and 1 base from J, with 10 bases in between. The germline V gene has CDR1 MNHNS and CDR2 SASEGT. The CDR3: CASSEGGRSQETQYF. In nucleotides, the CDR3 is TGTGCCAGCAGTGAAGGAGGGAGGAGCCAAGAGACCCAGTACTTC.

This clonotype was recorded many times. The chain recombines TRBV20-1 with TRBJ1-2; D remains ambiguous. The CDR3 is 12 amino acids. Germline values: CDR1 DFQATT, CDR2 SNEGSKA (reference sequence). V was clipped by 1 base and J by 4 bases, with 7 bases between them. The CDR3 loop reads CSARGLIYGYTF. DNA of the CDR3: TGCAGTGCTAGAGGGTTGATCTATGGCTACACCTTC.

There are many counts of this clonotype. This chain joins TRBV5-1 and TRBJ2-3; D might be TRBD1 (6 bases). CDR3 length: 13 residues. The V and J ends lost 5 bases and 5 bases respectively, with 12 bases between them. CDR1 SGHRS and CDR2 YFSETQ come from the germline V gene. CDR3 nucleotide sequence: TGCGCCAGCAGTAAAGAGGGGGAAGATACGCAGTATTTT. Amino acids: CASSKEGEDTQYF.

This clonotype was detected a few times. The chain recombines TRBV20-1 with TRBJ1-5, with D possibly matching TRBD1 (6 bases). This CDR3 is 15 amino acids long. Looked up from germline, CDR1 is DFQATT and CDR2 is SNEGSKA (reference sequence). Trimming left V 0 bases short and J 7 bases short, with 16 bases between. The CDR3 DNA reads TGCAGTGCTAGAGATCGTTACAGGGAAAAGCAGCCCCAGCATTTT. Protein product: CSARDRYREKQPQHF.

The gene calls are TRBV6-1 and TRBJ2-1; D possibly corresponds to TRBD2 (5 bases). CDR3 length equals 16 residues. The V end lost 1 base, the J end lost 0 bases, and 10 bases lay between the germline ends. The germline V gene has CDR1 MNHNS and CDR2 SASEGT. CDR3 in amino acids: CASSEEWTDSYNEQFF. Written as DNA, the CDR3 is TGTGCCAGCAGTGAAGAGTGGACTGACTCCTACAATGAGCAGTTCTTC.

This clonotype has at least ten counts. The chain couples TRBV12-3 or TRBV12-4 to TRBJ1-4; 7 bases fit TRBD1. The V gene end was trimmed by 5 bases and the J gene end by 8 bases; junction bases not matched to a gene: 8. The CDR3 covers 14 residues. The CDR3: CASSPRQGTEKLFF. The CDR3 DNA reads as TGTGCCAGCAGTCCTAGACAGGGAACCGAAAAACTGTTTTTT.

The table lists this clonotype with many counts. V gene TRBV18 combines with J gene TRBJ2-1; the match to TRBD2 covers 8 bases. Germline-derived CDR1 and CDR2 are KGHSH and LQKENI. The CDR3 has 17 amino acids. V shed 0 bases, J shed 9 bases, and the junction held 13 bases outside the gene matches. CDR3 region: CASSPPVAGLRVGEQFF. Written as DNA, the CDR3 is TGTGCCAGCTCACCACCGGTAGCGGGATTAAGGGTGGGTGAGCAGTTCTTC.

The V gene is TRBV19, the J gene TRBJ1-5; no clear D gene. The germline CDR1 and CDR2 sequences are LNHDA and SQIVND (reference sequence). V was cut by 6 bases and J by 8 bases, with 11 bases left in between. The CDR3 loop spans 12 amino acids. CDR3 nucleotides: TGTGCCAGTAGCCCTCCGCTGGAGCCCCAGCATTTT. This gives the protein CASSPPLEPQHF.